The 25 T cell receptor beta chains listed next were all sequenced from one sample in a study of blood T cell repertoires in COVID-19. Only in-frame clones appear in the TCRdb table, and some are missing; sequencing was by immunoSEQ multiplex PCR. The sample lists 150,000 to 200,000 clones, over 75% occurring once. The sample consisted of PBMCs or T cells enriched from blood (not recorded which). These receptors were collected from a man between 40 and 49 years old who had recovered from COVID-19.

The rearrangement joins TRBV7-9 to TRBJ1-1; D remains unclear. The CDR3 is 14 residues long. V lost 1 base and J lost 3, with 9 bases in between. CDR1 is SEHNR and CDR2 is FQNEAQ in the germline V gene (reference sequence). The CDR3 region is CASSLGGVHTEAFF. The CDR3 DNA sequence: TGTGCCAGCAGCTTAGGCGGGGTTCACACTGAAGCTTTCTTT.

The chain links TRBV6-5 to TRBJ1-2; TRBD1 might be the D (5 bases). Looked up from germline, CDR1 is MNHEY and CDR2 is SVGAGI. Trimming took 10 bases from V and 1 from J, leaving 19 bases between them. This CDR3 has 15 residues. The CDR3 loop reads CATKVAGGINYGYTF. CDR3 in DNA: TGTGCCACCAAGGTCGCCGGGGGGATTAACTATGGCTACACCTTC.

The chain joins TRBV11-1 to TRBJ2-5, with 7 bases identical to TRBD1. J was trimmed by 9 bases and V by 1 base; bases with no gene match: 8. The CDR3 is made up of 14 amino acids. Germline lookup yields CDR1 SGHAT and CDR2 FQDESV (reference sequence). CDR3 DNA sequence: TGTGCCAGCAGCTTAGAAGGGGGCGCAGGGTCCCAGTACTTC. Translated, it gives CASSLEGGAGSQYF.

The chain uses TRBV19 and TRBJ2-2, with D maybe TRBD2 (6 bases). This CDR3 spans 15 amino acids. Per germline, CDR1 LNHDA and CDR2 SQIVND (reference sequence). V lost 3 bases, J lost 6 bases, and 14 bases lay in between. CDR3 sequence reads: CASSIGGTYAGELFF. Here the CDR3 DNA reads TGTGCCAGTAGTATTGGGGGGACTTACGCCGGGGAGCTGTTTTTT.

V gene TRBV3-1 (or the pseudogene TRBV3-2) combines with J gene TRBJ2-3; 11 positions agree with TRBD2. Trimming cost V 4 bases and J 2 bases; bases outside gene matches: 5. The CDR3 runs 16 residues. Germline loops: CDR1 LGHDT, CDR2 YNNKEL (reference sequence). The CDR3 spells CASSRISGGVTDTQYF. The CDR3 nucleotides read TGTGCCAGCAGCCGGATTAGCGGGGGGGTCACAGATACGCAGTATTTT.

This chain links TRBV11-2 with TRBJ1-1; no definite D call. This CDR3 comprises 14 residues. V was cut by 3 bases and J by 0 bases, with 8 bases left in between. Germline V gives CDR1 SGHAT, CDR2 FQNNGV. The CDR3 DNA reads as TGTGCCAGCAGCTTGACACTTATGAACACTGAAGCTTTCTTT. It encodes CASSLTLMNTEAFF.

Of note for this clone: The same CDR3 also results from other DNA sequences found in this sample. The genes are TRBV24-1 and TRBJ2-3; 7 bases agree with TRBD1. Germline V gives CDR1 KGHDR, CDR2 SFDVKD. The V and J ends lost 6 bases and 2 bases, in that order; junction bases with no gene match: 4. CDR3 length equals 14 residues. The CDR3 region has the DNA TGTGCCACCAGTAGAGGGGGCAACACAGATACGCAGTATTTT. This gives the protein CATSRGGNTDTQYF.

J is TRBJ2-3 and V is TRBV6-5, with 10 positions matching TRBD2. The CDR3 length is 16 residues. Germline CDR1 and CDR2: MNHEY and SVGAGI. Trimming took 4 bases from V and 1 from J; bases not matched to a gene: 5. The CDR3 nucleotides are TGTGCCAGCAGTTCAAGCGGGGGGGCTCGCACAGATACGCAGTATTTT. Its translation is CASSSSGGARTDTQYF.

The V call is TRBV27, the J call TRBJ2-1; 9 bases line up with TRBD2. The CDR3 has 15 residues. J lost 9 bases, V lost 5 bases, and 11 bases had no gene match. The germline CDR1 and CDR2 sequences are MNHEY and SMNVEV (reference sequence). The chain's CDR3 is CASSPWGRGGGEQFF. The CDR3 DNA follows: TGTGCCAGCAGTCCCTGGGGGCGGGGGGGCGGTGAGCAGTTCTTC.

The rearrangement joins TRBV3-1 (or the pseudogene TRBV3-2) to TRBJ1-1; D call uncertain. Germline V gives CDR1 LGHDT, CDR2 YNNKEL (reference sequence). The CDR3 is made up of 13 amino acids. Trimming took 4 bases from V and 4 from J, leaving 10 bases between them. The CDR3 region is CASSRPAGTEAFF. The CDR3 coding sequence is TGTGCCAGCAGCCGGCCGGCAGGCACTGAAGCTTTCTTT.

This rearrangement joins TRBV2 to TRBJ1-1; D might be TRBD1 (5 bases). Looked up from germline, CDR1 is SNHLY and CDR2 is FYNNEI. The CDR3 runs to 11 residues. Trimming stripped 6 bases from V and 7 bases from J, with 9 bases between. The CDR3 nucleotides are TGTGCCAGCAGCAGGGTTGGTGAAGCTTTCTTT. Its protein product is CASSRVGEAFF.

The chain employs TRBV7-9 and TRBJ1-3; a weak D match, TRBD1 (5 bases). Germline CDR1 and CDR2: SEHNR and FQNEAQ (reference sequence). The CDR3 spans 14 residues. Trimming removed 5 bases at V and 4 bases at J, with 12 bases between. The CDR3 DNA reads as TGTGCCAGCAGCCCCCGGGGGTACGGAAACACCATATATTTT. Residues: CASSPRGYGNTIYF. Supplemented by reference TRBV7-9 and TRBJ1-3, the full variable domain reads DTGVSQNPRHKITKRGQNVTFRCDPISEHNRLYWYRQTLGQGPEFLTYFQNEAQLEKSRLLSDRFSAERPKGSFSTLEIQRTEQGDSAMYLCASSPRGYGNTIYFGEGSWLTVV.

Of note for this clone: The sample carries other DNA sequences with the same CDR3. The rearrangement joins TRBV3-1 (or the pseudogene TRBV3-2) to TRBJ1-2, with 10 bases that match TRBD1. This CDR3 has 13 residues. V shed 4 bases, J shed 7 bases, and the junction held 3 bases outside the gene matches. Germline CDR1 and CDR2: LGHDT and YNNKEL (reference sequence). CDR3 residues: CASSPRQGAGYTF. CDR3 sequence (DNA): TGTGCCAGCAGCCCTCGACAGGGGGCTGGCTACACCTTC.

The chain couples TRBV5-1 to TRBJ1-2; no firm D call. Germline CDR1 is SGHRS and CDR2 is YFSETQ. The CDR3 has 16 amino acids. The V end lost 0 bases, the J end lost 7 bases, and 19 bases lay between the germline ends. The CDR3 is CASSLGAQSLSGGYTF. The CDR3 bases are TGCGCCAGCAGCTTGGGGGCACAGAGTCTGTCTGGTGGCTACACCTTC.

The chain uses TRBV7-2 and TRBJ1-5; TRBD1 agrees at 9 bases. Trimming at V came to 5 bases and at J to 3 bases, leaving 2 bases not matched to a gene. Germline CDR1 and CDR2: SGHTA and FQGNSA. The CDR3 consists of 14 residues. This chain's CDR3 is CASSRTGDNQPQHF. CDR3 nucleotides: TGTGCCAGCAGCCGGACAGGGGACAATCAGCCCCAGCATTTT. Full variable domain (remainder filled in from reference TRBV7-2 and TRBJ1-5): GAGVSQSPSNKVTEKGKDVELRCDPISGHTALYWYRQSLGQGLEFLIYFQGNSAPDKSGLPSDRFSAERTGGSVSTLTIQRTQQEDSAVYLCASSRTGDNQPQHFGDGTRLSIL.

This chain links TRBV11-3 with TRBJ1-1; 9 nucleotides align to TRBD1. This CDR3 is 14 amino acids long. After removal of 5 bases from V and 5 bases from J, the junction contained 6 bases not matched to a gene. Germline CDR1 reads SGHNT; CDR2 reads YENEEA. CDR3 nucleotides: TGTGCCAGCAGCCCACAGGGGGCTGGAACTGAAGCTTTCTTT. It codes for CASSPQGAGTEAFF.

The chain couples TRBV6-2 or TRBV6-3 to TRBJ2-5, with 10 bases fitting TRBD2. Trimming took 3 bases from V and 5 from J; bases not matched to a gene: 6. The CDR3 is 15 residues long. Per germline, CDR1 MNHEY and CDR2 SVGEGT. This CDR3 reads CASSYEAGGRETQYF. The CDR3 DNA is TGTGCCAGCAGTTATGAAGCGGGGGGGAGGGAGACCCAGTACTTC.

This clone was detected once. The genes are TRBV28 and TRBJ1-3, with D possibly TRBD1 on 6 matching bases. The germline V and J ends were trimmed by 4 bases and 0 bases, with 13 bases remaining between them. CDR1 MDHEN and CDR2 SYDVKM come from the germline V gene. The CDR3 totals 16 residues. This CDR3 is CASSSTGKNSGNTIYF. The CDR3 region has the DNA TGTGCCAGCAGTTCGACAGGAAAAAACTCTGGAAACACCATATATTTT.

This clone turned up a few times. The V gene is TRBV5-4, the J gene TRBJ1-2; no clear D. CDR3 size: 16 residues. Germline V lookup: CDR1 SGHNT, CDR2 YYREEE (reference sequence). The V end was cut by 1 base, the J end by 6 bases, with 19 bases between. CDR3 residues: CASSLRQAPSGNGYTF. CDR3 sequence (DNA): TGTGCCAGCAGCTTGAGGCAGGCCCCATCGGGAAATGGCTACACCTTC. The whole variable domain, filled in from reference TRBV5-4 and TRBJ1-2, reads ETGVTQSPTHLIKTRGQQVTLRCSSQSGHNTVSWYQQALGQGPQFIFQYYREEENGRGNFPPRFSGLQFPNYSSELNVNALELDDSALYLCASSLRQAPSGNGYTFGSGTRLTVV.

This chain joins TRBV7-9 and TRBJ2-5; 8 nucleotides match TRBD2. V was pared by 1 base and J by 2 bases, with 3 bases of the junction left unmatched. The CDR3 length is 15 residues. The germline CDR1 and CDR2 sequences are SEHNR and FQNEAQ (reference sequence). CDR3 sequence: CASSLGAGGQETQYF. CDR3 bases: TGTGCCAGCAGCTTAGGGGCGGGGGGTCAAGAGACCCAGTACTTC.

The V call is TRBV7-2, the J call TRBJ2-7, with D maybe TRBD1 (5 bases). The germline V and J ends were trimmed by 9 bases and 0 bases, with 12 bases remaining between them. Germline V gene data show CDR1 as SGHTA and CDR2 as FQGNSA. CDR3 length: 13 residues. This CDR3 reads CARSDRSSYEQYF. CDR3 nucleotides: TGTGCCAGATCCGACAGAAGCTCCTACGAGCAGTACTTC. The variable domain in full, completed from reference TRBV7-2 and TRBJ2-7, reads GAGVSQSPSNKVTEKGKDVELRCDPISGHTALYWYRQSLGQGLEFLIYFQGNSAPDKSGLPSDRFSAERTGGSVSTLTIQRTQQEDSAVYLCARSDRSSYEQYFGPGTRLTVT.

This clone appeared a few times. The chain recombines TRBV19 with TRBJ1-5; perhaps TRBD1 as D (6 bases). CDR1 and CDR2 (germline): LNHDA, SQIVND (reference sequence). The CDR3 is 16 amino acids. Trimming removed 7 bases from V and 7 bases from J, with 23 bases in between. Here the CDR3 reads CASISAQGGGKQPQHF. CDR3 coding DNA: TGTGCCAGTATCTCAGCCCAGGGAGGGGGGAAGCAGCCCCAGCATTTT.

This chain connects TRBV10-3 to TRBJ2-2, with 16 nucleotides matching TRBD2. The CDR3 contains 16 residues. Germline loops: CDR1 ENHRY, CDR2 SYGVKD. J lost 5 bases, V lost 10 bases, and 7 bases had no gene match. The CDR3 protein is CASSGLAGGQTGELFF. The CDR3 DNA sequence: TGTGCCAGCTCGGGACTAGCGGGGGGGCAGACCGGGGAGCTGTTTTTT.

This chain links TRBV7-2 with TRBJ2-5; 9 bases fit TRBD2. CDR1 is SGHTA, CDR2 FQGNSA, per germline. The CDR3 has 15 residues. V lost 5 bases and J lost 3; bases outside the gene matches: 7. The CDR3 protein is CASSVQLAGKETQYF. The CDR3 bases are TGTGCCAGCAGCGTCCAGCTAGCGGGGAAAGAGACCCAGTACTTC.

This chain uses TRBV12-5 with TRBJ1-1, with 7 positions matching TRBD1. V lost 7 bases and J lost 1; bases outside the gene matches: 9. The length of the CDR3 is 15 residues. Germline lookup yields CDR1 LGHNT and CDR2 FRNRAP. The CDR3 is CASATAGTENTEAFF. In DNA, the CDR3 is TGTGCTAGTGCCACAGCCGGGACAGAGAACACTGAAGCTTTCTTT. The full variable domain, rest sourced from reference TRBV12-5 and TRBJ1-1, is DARVTQTPRHKVTEMGQEVTMRCQPILGHNTVFWYRQTMMQGLELLAYFRNRAPLDDSGMPKDRFSAEMPDATLATLKIQPSEPRDSAVYFCASATAGTENTEAFFGQGTRLTVV.